The entry below gives a single T cell receptor (beta chain) sequence along with its context. Its cognate antigen is unknown. Germline V lookup: CDR1 DFQATT, CDR2 SNEGSKA (reference sequence). This CDR3 spans 14 amino acids. The V and J ends lost 3 bases and 8 bases, in that order; junction bases with no gene match: 10. This sample was taken from a study of CD8 T cells in Susac syndrome. Study-wide results and caveats: As the study acknowledged, the number of individuals who were part of its TCR sequencing and HLA analysis was relatively small.

TEMRA cells were enriched by FACS, while CD8+ and CD4+ T cells were obtained through a negative isolation that was performed magnetically. Random hexamers were used to reverse transcribe roughly 0.45 to 1 ug of RNA. A single record per CDR3 protein comes from TCRdb applying MiXCR to the immunoSEQ multiplex PCR reads. The sample consists of over 100,000 distinct CDR3 sequences, approximately 96% of them appearing once. This receptor was taken from a human donor with Susac syndrome. V is TRBV20-1 and J is TRBJ1-1; 9 bases line up with TRBD1. The source material was CD4+ T cells from PBMCs. CDR3 sequence: CSASQDRGGGEAFF. The CDR3, as DNA: TGCAGTGCTAGCCAGGACAGGGGCGGCGGCGAAGCTTTCTTT.